Detailed here is one TCR beta chain. Germline values: CDR1 SGHNT, CDR2 YYREEE (reference sequence). The V and J ends lost 4 bases and 0 bases respectively, with 11 bases between them. This CDR3 comprises 14 residues. This sample is part of a study of blood T cell repertoires in COVID-19. TCRdb's table, derived via immunoSEQ multiplex PCR, lists solely in-frame clones and lacks some. Here the sample spans 25,000 to 35,000 clones, over 75% being singletons. The source is a human donor with active COVID-19. The donor label of this sample is uncertain. The chain uses TRBV5-4 and TRBJ2-7; D not resolved. The sequencing sample was made of peripheral blood. The CDR3 nucleotides are TGTGCCAGCAGCCGCGACTGGAGCTCCTACGAGCAGTACTTC. Its translation is CASSRDWSSYEQYF.